This T cell receptor (beta chain) originates from a study of blood T cell repertoires in COVID-19. Overall study context: Acute and convalescent COVID-19 samples came from the United States, Italy and Spain. T cells, B-cell-depleted T cells, or PBMCs supplied cDNA or gDNA.

The Seattle patients joined while their infection was active and were tracked longitudinally afterward. The CDR3 covers 16 residues. Trimming removed 4 bases at V and 4 bases at J, with 13 bases between. Per the germline V gene, CDR1 is KGHDR and CDR2 is SFDVKD. The method was immunoSEQ multiplex PCR; TCRdb's version includes in-frame clones alone and lacks a portion of them. The table has around 210,000 clones, about 88% seen once. This sequence was found in a man in his forties or fifties with COVID-19, enrolled during active disease. Input material: peripheral blood. The rearrangement uses TRBV24-1 and TRBJ2-6, with D maybe TRBD2 (5 bases). The CDR3 coding sequence is TGTGCCACCAGTGACCCGGACTTCTTGGGGGCCAACGTCCTGACTTTC. It is translated as CATSDPDFLGANVLTF.